A single sample gave rise to the 31 T cell receptor beta chains below, sequenced in a study of molecular identifiers for immune sequencing clone quantification. TCRdb reprocessed the PCR reads via MiXCR and lists one record per CDR3 protein. This table has 85,000 to 100,000 distinct CDR3 sequences, approximately 24% appearing once. The sample taken for sequencing was naive CD8+ T cells from blood, with Jurkat cell RNA spiked in. Subset: FACS-sorted CD8+CD4-CCR7+CD45RA+ naive T cells. These receptors were obtained from a human donor in good health. Some libraries in this study had Jurkat cell RNA spiked in.

This clonotype was counted ten times or more. The chain recombines TRBV28 with TRBJ2-7, with 7 nucleotides matching TRBD2. The ends lost 5 bases at V and 2 bases at J; junction bases unmatched: 6. Germline values: CDR1 MDHEN, CDR2 SYDVKM. The CDR3 extends over 14 amino acids. The CDR3 nucleotides are TGTGCCAGCAGTCTCATAGCGGGCCCCTACGAGCAGTACTTC. Encoded protein: CASSLIAGPYEQYF.

This clonotype has at least ten counts. The chain joins TRBV11-2 to TRBJ2-3, with 13 bases aligning to TRBD2. Looked up from germline, CDR1 is SGHAT and CDR2 is FQNNGV. The junction had 4 bases not matched to a gene; V was cut back by 4 bases and J by 3 bases. The CDR3 totals 16 residues. In DNA form, the CDR3 reads TGTGCCAGCAGCTCGGGACTAGCGGGGTGGACAGATACGCAGTATTTT. This codes for CASSSGLAGWTDTQYF.

This clonotype was counted between two and nine times. The rearrangement joins TRBV19 to TRBJ2-3; 9 bases fit TRBD2. CDR1 and CDR2 (germline): LNHDA, SQIVND (reference sequence). The V and J ends lost 6 bases and 4 bases, in that order; junction bases with no gene match: 8. The CDR3 has 15 amino acids. CDR3 sequence reads: CASSTGGGEADTQYF. CDR3 coding DNA: TGTGCCAGTAGCACGGGCGGGGGGGAAGCAGATACGCAGTATTTT.

This clonotype was picked up a small number of times. The chain carries TRBV4-3 and TRBJ2-3; no reliable D call. The CDR3 runs 13 residues. The germline V gene has CDR1 LGHNA and CDR2 YSLEER. Trimming removed 0 bases from V and 6 bases from J, with 7 bases in between. Here the CDR3 DNA reads TGCGCCAGCAGCCAAGATCTTTGGGATACGCAGTATTTT. Amino acids: CASSQDLWDTQYF.

A note on this clonotype: The CDR3 end shows no conserved phenylalanine or tryptophan, and so a read error is likely. J is TRBJ2-7 and V is TRBV13; 11 bases map to TRBD2. CDR3 length: 14 amino acids. V dropped 3 bases and J dropped 8; count of bases not matched to a gene: 6. The germline CDR1 and CDR2 sequences are PRHDT and FYEKMQ (reference sequence). The CDR3, as DNA: TGTGCCAGCAGCTTGACTAGCGGGGCCCCCCAGCAGTACTTG. Amino acids: CASSLTSGAPQQYL.

This clonotype turned up a few times. The chain has TRBV7-9 and TRBJ2-4; 9 bases map to TRBD1. The germline V gene encodes CDR1 SEHNR and CDR2 FQNEAQ (reference sequence). The V gene end was trimmed by 5 bases and the J gene end by 8 bases; junction bases not matched to a gene: 16. This CDR3 region has 17 residues. The DNA for the CDR3 is TGTGCCAGCAGCCGAGGGTGGACCGTGACAGGGGGAGACATTCAGTACTTC. It encodes CASSRGWTVTGGDIQYF.

This clonotype was observed a few times. The rearrangement joins TRBV7-9 to TRBJ2-7; 9 bases fit TRBD1. Germline V CDR1 and CDR2: SEHNR, FQNEAQ (reference sequence). The CDR3 length is 15 residues. V shed 1 base and J 3 bases; nucleotides not matched to a gene: 4. CDR3 protein: CASSLDLGQGYEQYF. DNA of the CDR3: TGTGCCAGCAGCTTAGATTTGGGACAGGGCTACGAGCAGTACTTC. Complete variable domain (other parts from reference TRBV7-9 and TRBJ2-7): DTGVSQNPRHKITKRGQNVTFRCDPISEHNRLYWYRQTLGQGPEFLTYFQNEAQLEKSRLLSDRFSAERPKGSFSTLEIQRTEQGDSAMYLCASSLDLGQGYEQYFGPGTRLTVT.

This chain links TRBV12-5 with TRBJ2-7; D is perhaps TRBD1 or TRBD2 (6 bases each). This CDR3 region has 15 residues. Germline CDR1 reads LGHNT; CDR2 reads FRNRAP. V was shortened by 4 bases and J by 3 bases, with 16 bases between the two germline ends. This chain's CDR3 is CASGSPSGAHYEQYF. CDR3 sequence (DNA): TGTGCTAGTGGTTCCCCCTCGGGGGCCCACTACGAGCAGTACTTC.

This clonotype was seen more than once but under ten times. This may be a read error: a much more frequent sequence differs by one nucleotide. The rearrangement uses TRBV5-6 and TRBJ2-7, with D tentatively TRBD1 (6 bases). The CDR3 length is 16 residues. Germline CDR1 and CDR2: SGHDT and YYEEEE. V gave up 7 bases and J gave up 0 bases, with 20 bases separating them. This CDR3 is CASGRRQVASSYEQYF. The CDR3 bases are TGTGCCAGCGGCCGCAGACAGGTAGCCAGCTCCTACGAGCAGTACTTC. Full variable domain (outside the CDR3, taken from reference TRBV5-6 and TRBJ2-7): DAGVTQSPTHLIKTRGQQVTLRCSPKSGHDTVSWYQQALGQGPQFIFQYYEEEERQRGNFPDRFSGHQFPNYSSELNVNALLLGDSALYLCASGRRQVASSYEQYFGPGTRLTVT.

On this clonotype: With a much larger clone just one base away, this may be a read error. The rearrangement uses TRBV20-1 and TRBJ2-2, with D uncertain. CDR1 and CDR2 (germline): DFQATT, SNEGSKA (reference sequence). V was pared by 7 bases and J by 4 bases, with 10 bases between. The CDR3 is 12 amino acids. The CDR3 DNA reads as TGCAGTGTTGCGTGCAGCACCGGGGAGCTGTTTTTT. The encoded protein is CSVACSTGELFF.

In the case of this clonotype: Germline and junction disagree at one end, which may indicate a read error. The J gene is TRBJ1-1, the V gene TRBV27; a weak D match, TRBD1 (5 bases). This CDR3 has 14 residues. Germline CDR1 and CDR2: MNHEY and SMNVEV (reference sequence). The CDR3 coding sequence is TGTGCCGGCAGTTTATCCCGAAGGGGCACTGAGGCTTTCTTT. Protein: CAGSLSRRGTEAFF.

The gene calls are TRBV6-6 and TRBJ1-1, with TRBD1 matching 9 bases. V lost 0 bases and J lost 10; bases outside the gene matches: 9. The CDR3 is 15 amino acids. The V gene's germline CDR1 is MNHNY and CDR2 SVGAGI (reference sequence). The CDR3 loop is CASSYSMRDRDGAFF. CDR3 coding DNA: TGTGCCAGCAGTTACTCGATGCGGGACAGGGACGGAGCTTTCTTT.

This clonotype was detected only a few times. This chain links TRBV6-2 or TRBV6-3 with TRBJ2-7, with 7 nucleotides matching TRBD1. The CDR3 runs 15 residues. J was trimmed by 4 bases and V by 0 bases; bases with no gene match: 6. CDR1 MNHEY and CDR2 SVGEGT come from the germline V gene. This CDR3 is CASSYSTGTEYEQYF. The CDR3 nucleotides are TGTGCCAGCAGTTACTCAACCGGGACAGAATACGAGCAGTACTTC.

To note about this clonotype: This sequence may be a read error, since a much larger clone differs from it by one base. The chain carries TRBV29-1 and TRBJ2-3; D is perhaps TRBD2 (6 bases). Germline V CDR1 and CDR2: SQVTM, ANQGSEA. The CDR3 extends over 13 amino acids. The CDR3 protein is CSVRDWSTGTQYF. The CDR3, as DNA: TGCAGCGTTCGGGACTGGAGCACAGGTACGCAGTATTTT.

In its sample, this clonotype was seen many times. The V gene is TRBV30, the J gene TRBJ2-7; D is unresolved. The germline CDR1 and CDR2 sequences are GTSNPN and SVGIG (reference sequence). Trimming shortened V by 5 bases and J by 3 bases, and 8 bases separated the two germline ends. This CDR3 is built from 11 residues. The CDR3 sequence is CAWGSGYEQYF. CDR3 DNA sequence: TGTGCCTGGGGCTCGGGCTACGAGCAGTACTTC.

To note about this clonotype: A much larger clone lies a single base off, so this may be a read error. The genes are TRBV6-2 or TRBV6-3 and TRBJ2-7; D unresolved. CDR3 length equals 15 residues. Germline CDR1 reads MNHEY; CDR2 reads SVGEGT. The CDR3 loop is CASSALLGIAYELYF. In DNA, the CDR3 is TGTGCCAGCAGTGCCCTTTTGGGCATTGCCTACGAGCTGTACTTC.

This clonotype was detected ten times or more. The gene calls are TRBV5-6 and TRBJ2-7; maybe TRBD2 (6 bases). V lost 3 bases and J 3 bases, leaving 16 bases between the germline ends. In germline, CDR1 is SGHDT, CDR2 YYEEEE. This CDR3 region has 15 residues. CDR3 nucleotide sequence: TGTGCCAGCAGCTCCGCGGACTACACTAGCTACGAGCAGTACTTC. This gives the protein CASSSADYTSYEQYF. Full variable domain (remainder filled in from reference TRBV5-6 and TRBJ2-7): DAGVTQSPTHLIKTRGQQVTLRCSPKSGHDTVSWYQQALGQGPQFIFQYYEEEERQRGNFPDRFSGHQFPNYSSELNVNALLLGDSALYLCASSSADYTSYEQYFGPGTRLTVT.

This clonotype was counted ten times or more. CDR3 loop: CASSRAPGQGADQPQHF. DNA of the CDR3: TGTGCCAGCAGCCGAGCCCCGGGACAGGGGGCTGATCAGCCCCAGCATTTT. The genes are TRBV5-8 and TRBJ1-5; 12 nucleotides line up with TRBD1. CDR3 length equals 17 residues. Trimming at V came to 4 bases and at J to 5 bases, leaving 10 bases not matched to a gene. Germline CDR1 reads SGHTS; CDR2 reads YDEGEE. The full variable domain, its missing parts supplied by reference TRBV5-8 and TRBJ1-5, is EAGVTQSPTHLIKTRGQQATLRCSPISGHTSVYWYQQALGLGLQFLLWYDEGEERNRGNFPPRFSGRQFPNYSSELNVNALELEDSALYLCASSRAPGQGADQPQHFGDGTRLSIL.

The V call is TRBV7-8, the J call TRBJ2-7, with D perhaps TRBD1 or TRBD2 (6 bases each). V shed 2 bases and J shed 1 base, with 18 bases lying between them. Germline-derived CDR1 and CDR2 are SGHVS and FQNEAQ. CDR3 length: 17 residues. CDR3 amino acids: CASSLSRGGLRSYEQYF. CDR3 DNA sequence: TGTGCCAGCAGCTTATCAAGAGGGGGACTGAGATCCTACGAGCAGTACTTC. Variable domain in full (rest from reference TRBV7-8 and TRBJ2-7): GAGVSQSPRYKVAKRGQDVALRCDPISGHVSLFWYQQALGQGPEFLTYFQNEAQLDKSGLPSDRFFAERPEGSVSTLKIQRTQQEDSAVYLCASSLSRGGLRSYEQYFGPGTRLTVT.

As regards this clonotype: It may be a read error: a sequence one base away is much more abundant. The gene calls are TRBV4-1 and TRBJ2-3; 8 nucleotides line up with TRBD2. The CDR3 totals 22 residues. Germline CDR1 and CDR2: MGHRA and YSYEKL. The CDR3 DNA reads TGCGCCAGCAGCCCAAGCGGGAGTATATCCGATATCATTATCGGGTTTGCAGATACGCGGTATTTT. Protein: CASSPSGSISDIIIGFADTRYF.

This clonotype has only one observation. A much larger clone lies one base from this, so it may be a read error. The J gene is TRBJ2-3, the V gene TRBV5-5; weak D call: TRBD1 (5 bases). This CDR3 has 14 amino acids. The ends were cut back, 1 base at V and 4 bases at J, with 10 bases in the middle. CDR1 and CDR2 from the germline V gene are SGHKS and YYEKEE (reference sequence). Written as DNA, the CDR3 is TGTGCCAGCAGCTTGCAGGGTATATCAGATACGCAGTATTTT. Translation: CASSLQGISDTQYF. The full variable domain, rest sourced from reference TRBV5-5 and TRBJ2-3, is DAGVTQSPTHLIKTRGQQVTLRCSPISGHKSVSWYQQVLGQGPQFIFQYYEKEERGRGNFPDRFSARQFPNYSSELNVNALLLGDSALYLCASSLQGISDTQYFGPGTRLTVL.

The table lists this clonotype with a few counts. The chain employs TRBV5-6 and TRBJ2-3, with a weak D call TRBD1 (5 bases). The CDR3 totals 18 residues. V was pared by 2 bases and J by 2 bases, with 21 bases between. Germline CDR1 SGHDT, CDR2 YYEEEE. The chain's CDR3 is CASSFGNIGARFTDTQYF. CDR3 DNA sequence: TGTGCCAGCAGCTTTGGGAATATAGGGGCGAGGTTCACAGATACGCAGTATTTT.

This clonotype was detected ten times or more. V gene TRBV29-1 combines with J gene TRBJ2-7, with 9 nucleotides matching TRBD1. J was trimmed by 3 bases and V by 7 bases; bases with no gene match: 7. The CDR3 contains 13 residues. The germline gives CDR1 SQVTM, CDR2 ANQGSEA. The CDR3 region has the DNA TGCAGCGCCACCCCGGGACAGGGCTACGAGCAGTACTTC. Translated: CSATPGQGYEQYF.

This clonotype was detected many times. The chain links TRBV27 to TRBJ2-7; possibly TRBD1 for D (5 bases). CDR3 length: 16 amino acids. CDR1 and CDR2 from the germline V gene are MNHEY and SMNVEV (reference sequence). Trimming cost V 2 bases and J 2 bases, with 16 bases left between them. CDR3 sequence: CASSLAGSDTPYEQYF. CDR3 nucleotide sequence: TGTGCCAGCAGTTTAGCTGGTTCGGACACACCCTACGAGCAGTACTTC.

This chain joins TRBV9 and TRBJ2-7; 9 positions agree with TRBD2. Germline V CDR1 and CDR2: SGDLS, YYNGEE. This CDR3 has 14 amino acids. Trimming took 3 bases from V and 3 from J; bases not matched to a gene: 4. CDR3 sequence: CASSDSSGSYEQYF. The CDR3 coding sequence is TGTGCCAGCAGCGACAGTAGCGGGAGCTACGAGCAGTACTTC.

The chain has TRBV19 and TRBJ1-5; D is perhaps TRBD1 (5 bases). The CDR3 totals 16 residues. Trimming cost V 1 base and J 7 bases, with 17 bases left between them. Germline values: CDR1 LNHDA, CDR2 SQIVND (reference sequence). The CDR3 DNA reads as TGTGCCAGTAGTATAGCAACAAGGGGCCGTGGACAGCCCCAGCATTTT. Translated: CASSIATRGRGQPQHF.

This clonotype was observed a handful of times. Being one base from a much bigger clone, this may be a read error. The missing conserved phenylalanine or tryptophan at the end of this CDR3 makes a read error likely. The V gene is TRBV7-2, the J gene TRBJ1-1; D uncertain. The CDR3 runs to 14 residues. CDR1 SGHTA and CDR2 FQGNSA come from the germline V gene. V lost 3 bases and J lost 1, with 9 bases in between. The CDR3 DNA is TGTGCCAGCAGCTTCCTGGCCCCGAACACTGAAGCTTTCTCT. The encoded protein is CASSFLAPNTEAFS.

About this clonotype: Given the absence of the conserved phenylalanine or tryptophan at the CDR3 end, a read error is likely. This chain uses TRBV29-1 with TRBJ2-7; D unclear. Trimming cost V 7 bases and J 2 bases, with 12 bases left between them. This CDR3 is 12 amino acids long. Germline CDR1 is SQVTM and CDR2 is ANQGSEA. CDR3 protein: CSAGVGTYEQYS. The CDR3 DNA is TGCAGCGCTGGGGTCGGAACCTACGAGCAGTACTCC.

This clonotype was seen ten or more times. Here the CDR3 reads CASSSPGQGSDTQYF. The CDR3 coding sequence is TGTGCCAGCAGTTCCCCGGGACAGGGGTCAGATACGCAGTATTTT. This sequence joins TRBV12-3 or TRBV12-4 and TRBJ2-3, with 10 bases matching TRBD1. CDR3 size: 15 residues. Trimming removed 4 bases from V and 4 bases from J; junction bases left unmatched: 5.

Note on this clonotype: As the CDR3 is not closed by the conserved phenylalanine or tryptophan, this likely results from a read error. The CDR3 nucleotides read TGTGCCGGCACGATGGGAGGGAATGAGCAGTTCCTC. Residues: CAGTMGGNEQFL. The chain joins TRBV6-2 or TRBV6-3 to TRBJ2-1, with 7 bases aligning to TRBD2. V lost 11 bases, J lost 7 bases, and 8 bases stayed unmatched. Germline-derived CDR1 and CDR2 are MNHEY and SVGEGT. This CDR3 contains 12 residues.

This clonotype was seen a few times. The chain carries TRBV28 and TRBJ2-5; maybe TRBD2 (6 bases). Germline values: CDR1 MDHEN, CDR2 SYDVKM. The CDR3 extends over 15 amino acids. Trimming cost V 11 bases and J 2 bases, with 21 bases left between them. The CDR3 here is CAVIDPGGVQETQYF. CDR3 bases: TGTGCCGTCATCGACCCCGGAGGGGTTCAAGAGACCCAGTACTTC. Full variable domain (rest looked up from reference TRBV28 and TRBJ2-5): DVKVTQSSRYLVKRTGEKVFLECVQDMDHENMFWYRQDPGLGLRLIYFSYDVKMKEKGDIPEGYSVSREKKERFSLILESASTNQTSMYLCAVIDPGGVQETQYFGPGTRLLVL.